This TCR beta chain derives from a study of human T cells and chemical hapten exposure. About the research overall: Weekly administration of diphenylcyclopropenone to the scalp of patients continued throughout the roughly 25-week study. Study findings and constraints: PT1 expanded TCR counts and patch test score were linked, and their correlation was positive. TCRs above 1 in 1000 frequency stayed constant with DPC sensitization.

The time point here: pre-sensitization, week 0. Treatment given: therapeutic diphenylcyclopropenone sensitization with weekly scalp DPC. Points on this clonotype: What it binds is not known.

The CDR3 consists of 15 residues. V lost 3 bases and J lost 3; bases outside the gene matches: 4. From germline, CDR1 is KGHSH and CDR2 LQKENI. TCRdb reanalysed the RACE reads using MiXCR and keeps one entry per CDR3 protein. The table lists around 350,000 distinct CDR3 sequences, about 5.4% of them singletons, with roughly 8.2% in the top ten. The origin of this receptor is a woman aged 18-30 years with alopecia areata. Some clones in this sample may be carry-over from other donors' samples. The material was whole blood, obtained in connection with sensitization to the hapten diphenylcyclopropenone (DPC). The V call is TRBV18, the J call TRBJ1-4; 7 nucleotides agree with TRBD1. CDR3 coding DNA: TGTGCCAGCTCACCCCGACAGGGACCTAATGAAAAACTGTTTTTT. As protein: CASSPRQGPNEKLFF. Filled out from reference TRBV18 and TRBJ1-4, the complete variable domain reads NAGVMQNPRHLVRRRGQEARLRCSPMKGHSHVYWYRQLPEEGLKFMVYLQKENIIDESGMPKERFSAEFPKEGPSILRIQQVVRGDSAAYFCASSPRQGPNEKLFFGSGTQLSVL.